A single sample is the source of the 21 T cell receptor beta chains below, sequenced in a study of CD8 T cells in ankylosing spondylitis. Whole-study results and caveats: A TCR beta motif made of eight highly homologous variants seemed typical of ankylosing spondylitis blood.

TCRdb analysed the 5' RACE reads with MiXCR anew, one entry per CDR3 protein. Among more than 250,000 distinct CDR3 sequences listed, around 8% were seen once. Their target antigens are unknown. The specimen sequenced was blood, either unsorted or a sorted T cell fraction (not recorded which). These receptors originate from a male donor with ankylosing spondylitis.

This clonotype came up a few times. CDR3 loop: CSAFQGRVYEQYF. Written as DNA, the CDR3 is TGCAGTGCTTTCCAGGGGAGGGTGTACGAGCAGTACTTC. The chain employs TRBV20-1 and TRBJ2-7, with a weak D call TRBD2 (7 bases). The CDR3 contains 13 residues. The germline V and J ends were trimmed by 5 bases and 4 bases, with 15 bases remaining between them. CDR1 and CDR2 (germline): DFQATT, SNEGSKA (reference sequence).

The V call is TRBV7-3, the J call TRBJ1-2; the D is unclear. CDR1 SGHTA and CDR2 FQGTGA come from the germline V gene. The V and J ends lost 4 bases and 2 bases respectively, with 11 bases between them. CDR3 length: 14 residues. The CDR3 bases are TGTGCCAGCAGCTCAAAGAGCGGAAACTATGGCTACACCTTC. Amino acids: CASSSKSGNYGYTF.

V is TRBV6-2 or TRBV6-3 and J is TRBJ2-7, with D possibly matching TRBD2 (5 bases). Trimming cost V 0 bases and J 3 bases, with 15 bases left between them. Germline lookup yields CDR1 MNHEY and CDR2 SVGEGT. The CDR3 is made up of 16 amino acids. The CDR3 sequence: CASSYSGFMDFYEQYF. The DNA of the CDR3 is TGTGCCAGCAGTTACTCAGGGTTTATGGACTTCTACGAGCAGTACTTC.

The chain links TRBV2 to TRBJ2-2; TRBD2 matches 7 bases. Germline V gene sequence: CDR1 SNHLY, CDR2 FYNNEI. V was pared by 7 bases and J by 6 bases, with 11 bases of the junction left unmatched. The CDR3 spans 15 residues. The CDR3 sequence is CASIPRASGAGELFF. The CDR3 DNA follows: TGTGCCAGCATCCCCCGGGCTAGCGGAGCCGGGGAGCTGTTTTTT.

The V gene is TRBV7-6, the J gene TRBJ2-6; 10 bases map to TRBD2. The CDR3 length is 21 residues. Per the germline V gene, CDR1 is SGHVS and CDR2 is FNYEAQ. With 5 bases clipped from V and 1 base from J, the junction kept 17 bases outside the gene matches. The chain's CDR3 is CASSTPWGSSGSTSGANVLTF. The CDR3 region has the DNA TGTGCCAGCAGCACCCCTTGGGGGTCTAGCGGGAGTACGTCTGGGGCCAACGTCCTGACTTTC.

The table lists this clonotype with many counts. The chain carries TRBV3-1 and TRBJ2-1; TRBD2 matches at 12 bases. Germline assignment: CDR1 LGHDT and CDR2 YNNKEL (reference sequence). The CDR3 length is 17 residues. Trimming at V came to 3 bases and at J to 4 bases, leaving 7 bases not matched to a gene. This CDR3 is CASSHSTSGSWYNEQFF. The CDR3 region has the DNA TGTGCCAGCAGCCACTCGACTAGCGGGAGTTGGTACAATGAGCAGTTCTTC.

This clonotype was recorded at least ten times. The chain employs TRBV9 and TRBJ2-1, with 7 bases fitting TRBD1. After removal of 3 bases from V and 4 bases from J, the junction contained 4 bases not matched to a gene. This CDR3 is 14 amino acids long. CDR1 and CDR2 from the germline V gene are SGDLS and YYNGEE. The CDR3 here is CASSDRDRYNEQFF. CDR3 nucleotide sequence: TGTGCCAGCAGCGACCGGGACAGATACAATGAGCAGTTCTTC.

This clonotype was seen at least ten times. This sequence joins TRBV5-1 and TRBJ2-5, with a weak D call TRBD2 (5 bases). The CDR3 length is 17 residues. In germline, CDR1 is SGHRS, CDR2 YFSETQ. The ends were cut back, 3 bases at V and 0 bases at J, with 18 bases in the middle. For the CDR3, the DNA is TGCGCCAGCAGCTCCCGCCGAAGCGGCAGGTACCAAGAGACCCAGTACTTC. Translation: CASSSRRSGRYQETQYF.

This clonotype was observed at least ten times. This chain joins TRBV7-7 and TRBJ2-3, with D possibly matching TRBD2 (6 bases). With 3 bases removed from V and 4 bases from J, the gap between germline ends came to 11 bases. CDR1 is SSHAT, CDR2 FNYEAQ, per germline (reference sequence). This CDR3 has 14 amino acids. The CDR3, as DNA: TGTGCCAGCAGCTTCCGACCGGGGGCAGATACGCAGTATTTT. Protein sequence: CASSFRPGADTQYF.

At least ten counts were recorded for this clonotype. The chain combines TRBV4-3 with TRBJ2-7; D is possibly TRBD1 or TRBD2 (6 bases each). V was trimmed by 3 bases and J by 0 bases, leaving 12 bases between them. This CDR3 region has 15 residues. From germline, CDR1 is LGHNA and CDR2 YSLEER. Here the CDR3 DNA reads TGCGCCAGCAGCCAGGCCTGGGGGGCCTCCTACGAGCAGTACTTC. Protein sequence: CASSQAWGASYEQYF.

This chain uses TRBV30 with TRBJ2-7; D perhaps matches TRBD1 (6 bases). The CDR3 is made up of 13 amino acids. Germline lookup yields CDR1 GTSNPN and CDR2 SVGIG (reference sequence). V was shortened by 2 bases and J by 1 base, with 9 bases between the two germline ends. CDR3 in DNA: TGTGCCTGGAGTCAGGGGCAATCCTACGAGCAGTACTTC. Translation: CAWSQGQSYEQYF.

The chain couples TRBV24-1 to TRBJ1-2, with D tentatively TRBD1 (5 bases). Germline V gene data show CDR1 as KGHDR and CDR2 as SFDVKD. Trimming shortened V by 6 bases and J by 0 bases, and 10 bases separated the two germline ends. This CDR3 region has 14 residues. The CDR3 loop is CATSIKTANYGYTF. CDR3 nucleotide sequence: TGTGCCACCAGTATTAAGACAGCTAACTATGGCTACACCTTC.

Of note for this clonotype: A much bigger clone sits one base away, suggesting this may be a read error. The gene calls are TRBV20-1 and TRBJ2-4; TRBD2 aligns across 15 bases. The germline V gene encodes CDR1 DFQATT and CDR2 SNEGSKA (reference sequence). The CDR3 runs 18 residues. The CDR3 bases are TGCTGTGCTAGAGGACTAGCGGGAGGGTGGTCTACCAAAAACATTCAGTACTTC. It encodes CCARGLAGGWSTKNIQYF.

There are many counts of this clonotype. The rearrangement uses TRBV5-1 and TRBJ1-5, with 8 bases identical to TRBD1. V lost 1 base and J lost 4; bases outside the gene matches: 4. The germline V gene encodes CDR1 SGHRS and CDR2 YFSETQ. CDR3 length: 15 amino acids. The CDR3 sequence: CASSLSTGGNQPQHF. The CDR3 DNA is TGCGCCAGCAGCTTGAGCACAGGGGGGAATCAGCCCCAGCATTTT.

This clonotype was observed a few times. Written as DNA, the CDR3 is TGTGCCAGCAGCGTTGACAGCCTGGGTACCGGGGAGCTGTTTTTT. It translates to CASSVDSLGTGELFF. J is TRBJ2-2 and V is TRBV12-3 or TRBV12-4; D might be TRBD1 (5 bases). The CDR3 contains 15 residues. Trimming took 6 bases from V and 5 from J, leaving 16 bases between them.

This clonotype was seen ten or more times. The chain has TRBV29-1 and TRBJ2-2, with D perhaps matching TRBD2 (5 bases). Trimming left V 7 bases short and J 2 bases short, with 11 bases between. Germline V gene lookup returns CDR1 SQVTM and CDR2 ANQGSEA. This CDR3 comprises 13 residues. The CDR3 DNA follows: TGCAGCGCCTCGAGGGAAAACACCGGGGAGCTGTTTTTT. Its protein is CSASRENTGELFF.

This chain links TRBV27 with TRBJ2-3; TRBD1 might be the D (5 bases). CDR3 length: 14 amino acids. V was cut by 6 bases and J by 3 bases, with 13 bases left in between. The germline gives CDR1 MNHEY, CDR2 SMNVEV (reference sequence). CDR3 sequence reads: CASSKTGQTDTQYF. DNA of the CDR3: TGTGCCAGCAGCAAAACCGGACAAACAGATACGCAGTATTTT.

This clonotype was observed many times. The rearrangement uses TRBV5-6 and TRBJ1-1; D is undetermined. This CDR3 is built from 15 residues. Germline-derived CDR1 and CDR2 are SGHDT and YYEEEE. V was shortened by 0 bases and J by 0 bases, with 9 bases between the two germline ends. The CDR3 coding sequence is TGTGCCAGCAGCTTGGTGGGCAGCATGAACACTGAAGCTTTCTTT. Translated, it gives CASSLVGSMNTEAFF.

The chain has TRBV7-6 and TRBJ1-4; a weak D match, TRBD1 (5 bases). Per germline, CDR1 SGHVS and CDR2 FNYEAQ. Trimming left V 5 bases short and J 0 bases short, with 19 bases between. This CDR3 contains 18 residues. CDR3 sequence (DNA): TGTGCCAGCAGCGAGACAGACCTGGACCTTACAACTAATGAAAAACTGTTTTTT. Protein: CASSETDLDLTTNEKLFF.

The chain uses TRBV20-1 and TRBJ2-3, with 10 bases fitting TRBD2. CDR1 DFQATT and CDR2 SNEGSKA come from the germline V gene (reference sequence). With 3 bases clipped from V and 1 base from J, the junction kept 7 bases outside the gene matches. The CDR3 runs 16 residues. The DNA of the CDR3 is TGCAGTGCTAGTCCCGGACTAGCGGAACGCACAGATACGCAGTATTTT. Its translation: CSASPGLAERTDTQYF.

The chain couples TRBV2 to TRBJ2-5; 14 nucleotides line up with TRBD2. The CDR3 has 15 residues. V lost 5 bases, J lost 5 bases, and 4 bases stayed unmatched. The germline V gene has CDR1 SNHLY and CDR2 FYNNEI. In DNA form, the CDR3 reads TGTGCCAGCAGTTGGACTAGCGGGAGGTTGGAGACCCAGTACTTC. Protein product: CASSWTSGRLETQYF.